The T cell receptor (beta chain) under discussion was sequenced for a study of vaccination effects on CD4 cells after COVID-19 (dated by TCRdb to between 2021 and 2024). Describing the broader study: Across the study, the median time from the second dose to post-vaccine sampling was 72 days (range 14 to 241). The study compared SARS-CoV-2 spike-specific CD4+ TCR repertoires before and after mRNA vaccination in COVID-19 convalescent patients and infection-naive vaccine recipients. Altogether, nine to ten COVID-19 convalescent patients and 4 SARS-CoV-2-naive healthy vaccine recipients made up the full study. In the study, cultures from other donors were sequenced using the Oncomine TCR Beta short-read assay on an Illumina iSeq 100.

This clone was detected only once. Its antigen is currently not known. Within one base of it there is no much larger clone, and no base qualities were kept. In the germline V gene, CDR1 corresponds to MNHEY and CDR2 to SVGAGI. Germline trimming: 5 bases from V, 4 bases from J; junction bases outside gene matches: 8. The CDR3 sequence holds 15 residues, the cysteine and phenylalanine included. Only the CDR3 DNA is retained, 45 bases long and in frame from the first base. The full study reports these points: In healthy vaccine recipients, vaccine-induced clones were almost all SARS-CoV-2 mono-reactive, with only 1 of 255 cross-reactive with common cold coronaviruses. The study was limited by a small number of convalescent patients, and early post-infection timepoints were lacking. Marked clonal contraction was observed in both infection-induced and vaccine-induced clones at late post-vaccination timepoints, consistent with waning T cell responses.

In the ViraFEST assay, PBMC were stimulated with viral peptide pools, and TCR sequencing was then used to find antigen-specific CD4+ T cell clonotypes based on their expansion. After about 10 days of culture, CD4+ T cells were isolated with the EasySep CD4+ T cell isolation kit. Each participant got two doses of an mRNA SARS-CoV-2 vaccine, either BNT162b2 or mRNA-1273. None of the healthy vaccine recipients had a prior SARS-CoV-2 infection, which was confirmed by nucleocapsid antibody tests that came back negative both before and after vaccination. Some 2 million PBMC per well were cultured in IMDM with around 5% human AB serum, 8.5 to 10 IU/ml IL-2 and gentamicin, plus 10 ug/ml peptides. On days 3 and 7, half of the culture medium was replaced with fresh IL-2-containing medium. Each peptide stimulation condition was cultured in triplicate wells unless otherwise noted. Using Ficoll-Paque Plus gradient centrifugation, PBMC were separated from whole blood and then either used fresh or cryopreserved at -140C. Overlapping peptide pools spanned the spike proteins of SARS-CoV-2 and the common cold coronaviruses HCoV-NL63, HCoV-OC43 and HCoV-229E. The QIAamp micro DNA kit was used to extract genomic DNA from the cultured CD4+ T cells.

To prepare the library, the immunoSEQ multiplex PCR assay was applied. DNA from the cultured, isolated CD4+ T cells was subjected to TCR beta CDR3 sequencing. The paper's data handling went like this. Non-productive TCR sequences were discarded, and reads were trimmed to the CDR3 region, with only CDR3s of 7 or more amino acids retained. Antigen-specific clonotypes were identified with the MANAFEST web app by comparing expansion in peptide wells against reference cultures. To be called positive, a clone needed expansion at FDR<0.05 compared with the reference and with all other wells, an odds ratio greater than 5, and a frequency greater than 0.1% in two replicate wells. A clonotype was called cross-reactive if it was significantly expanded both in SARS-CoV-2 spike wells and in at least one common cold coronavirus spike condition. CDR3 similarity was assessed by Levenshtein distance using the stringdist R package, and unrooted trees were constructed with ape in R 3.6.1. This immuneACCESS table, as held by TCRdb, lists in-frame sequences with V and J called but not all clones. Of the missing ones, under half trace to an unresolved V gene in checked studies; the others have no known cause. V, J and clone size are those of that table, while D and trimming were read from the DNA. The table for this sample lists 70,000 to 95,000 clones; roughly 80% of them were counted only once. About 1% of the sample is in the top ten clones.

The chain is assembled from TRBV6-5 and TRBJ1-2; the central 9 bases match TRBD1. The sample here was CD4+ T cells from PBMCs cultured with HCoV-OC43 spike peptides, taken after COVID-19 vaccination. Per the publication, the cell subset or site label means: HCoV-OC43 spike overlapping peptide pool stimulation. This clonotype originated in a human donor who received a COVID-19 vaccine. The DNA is TGTGCCAGCAGTAAACCGGGACAGGGCCTCTATGGCTACACCTTC. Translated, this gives CASSKPGQGLYGYTF.